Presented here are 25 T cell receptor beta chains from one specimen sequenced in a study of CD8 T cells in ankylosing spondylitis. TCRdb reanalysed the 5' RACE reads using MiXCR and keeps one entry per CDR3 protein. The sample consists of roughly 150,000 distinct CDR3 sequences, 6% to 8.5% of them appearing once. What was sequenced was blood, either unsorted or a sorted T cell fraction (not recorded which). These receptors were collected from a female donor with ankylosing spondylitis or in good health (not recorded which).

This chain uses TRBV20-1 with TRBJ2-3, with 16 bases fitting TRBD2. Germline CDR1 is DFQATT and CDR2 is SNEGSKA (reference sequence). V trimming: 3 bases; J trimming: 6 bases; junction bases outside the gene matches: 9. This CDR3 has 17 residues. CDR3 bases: TGCAGTGCTAGTTGGGGGACTAGCGGGGGGGCGGCGGATACGCAGTATTTT. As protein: CSASWGTSGGAADTQYF.

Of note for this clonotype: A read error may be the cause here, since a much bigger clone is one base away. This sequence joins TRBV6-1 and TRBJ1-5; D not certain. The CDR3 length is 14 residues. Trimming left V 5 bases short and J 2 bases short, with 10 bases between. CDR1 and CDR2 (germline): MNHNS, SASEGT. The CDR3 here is CASSRRRGNQPQHF. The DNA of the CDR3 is TGTGCCAGCAGTAGGAGACGGGGCAATCAGCCCCAGCATTTT.

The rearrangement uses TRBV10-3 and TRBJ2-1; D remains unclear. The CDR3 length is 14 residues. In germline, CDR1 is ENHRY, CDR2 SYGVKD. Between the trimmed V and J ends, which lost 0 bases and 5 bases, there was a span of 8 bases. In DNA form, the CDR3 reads TGTGCCATCAGTGAGTCGAGTGGGGACAATGAGCAGTTCTTC. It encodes CAISESSGDNEQFF.

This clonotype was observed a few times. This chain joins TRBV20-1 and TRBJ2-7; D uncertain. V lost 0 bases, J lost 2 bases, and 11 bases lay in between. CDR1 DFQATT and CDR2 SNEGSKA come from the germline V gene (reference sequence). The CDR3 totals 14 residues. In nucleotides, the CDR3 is TGCAGTGCTAGAGATGTTCGGTCCCCCTACGAGCAGTACTTC. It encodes CSARDVRSPYEQYF.

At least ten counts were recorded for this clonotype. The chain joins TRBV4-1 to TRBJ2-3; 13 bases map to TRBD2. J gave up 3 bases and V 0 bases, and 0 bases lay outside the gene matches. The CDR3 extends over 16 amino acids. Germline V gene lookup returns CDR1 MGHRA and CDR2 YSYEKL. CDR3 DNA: TGCGCCAGCAGCCAAGAGGGACTAGCGGGGACAGATACGCAGTATTTT. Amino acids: CASSQEGLAGTDTQYF.

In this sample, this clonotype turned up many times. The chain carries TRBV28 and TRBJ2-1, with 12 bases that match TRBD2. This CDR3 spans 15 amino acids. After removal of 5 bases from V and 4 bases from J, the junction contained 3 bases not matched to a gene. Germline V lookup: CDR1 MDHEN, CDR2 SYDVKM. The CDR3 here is CASSRTSGAYNEQFF. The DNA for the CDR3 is TGTGCCAGCAGTCGGACTAGCGGGGCGTACAATGAGCAGTTCTTC.

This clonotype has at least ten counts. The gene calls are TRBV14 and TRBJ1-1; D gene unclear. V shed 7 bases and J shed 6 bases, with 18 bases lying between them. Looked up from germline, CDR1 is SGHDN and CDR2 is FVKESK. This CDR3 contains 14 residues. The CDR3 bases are TGTGCCAGCACTCCCACTGCCCACCCGGCTGAAGCTTTCTTT. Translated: CASTPTAHPAEAFF.

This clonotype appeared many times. In DNA form, the CDR3 reads TGTGCCAGCAGGAGCGGCGACAGGAGCACTGAAGCTTTCTTT. It translates to CASRSGDRSTEAFF. The rearrangement links TRBV2 to TRBJ1-1; tentative D call: TRBD1 (6 bases). V lost 6 bases and J lost 4, with 15 bases in between. This CDR3 has 14 amino acids. Germline V CDR1 and CDR2: SNHLY, FYNNEI.

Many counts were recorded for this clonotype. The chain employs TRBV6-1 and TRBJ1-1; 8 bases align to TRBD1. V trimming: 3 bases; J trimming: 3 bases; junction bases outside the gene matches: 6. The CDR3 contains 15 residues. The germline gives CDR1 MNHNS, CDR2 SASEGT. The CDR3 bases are TGTGCCAGCAGTGAGGGACAGGCGGTATACACTGAAGCTTTCTTT. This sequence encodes CASSEGQAVYTEAFF.

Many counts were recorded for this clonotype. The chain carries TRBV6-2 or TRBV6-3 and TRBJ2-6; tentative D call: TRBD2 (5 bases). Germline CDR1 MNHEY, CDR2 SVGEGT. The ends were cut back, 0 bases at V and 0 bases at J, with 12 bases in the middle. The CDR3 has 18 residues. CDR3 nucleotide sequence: TGTGCCAGCAGTTACTCGAGGTCTGGGAGCTCTGGGGCCAACGTCCTGACTTTC. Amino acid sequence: CASSYSRSGSSGANVLTF.

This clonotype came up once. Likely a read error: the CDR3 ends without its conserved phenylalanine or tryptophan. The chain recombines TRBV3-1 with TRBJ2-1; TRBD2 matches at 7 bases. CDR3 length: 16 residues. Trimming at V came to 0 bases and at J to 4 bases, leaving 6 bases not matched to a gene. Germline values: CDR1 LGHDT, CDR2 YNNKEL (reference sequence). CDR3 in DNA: TGTGCCAGCAGCCAAGATCGGGCTAGCGGTTACAATGAGCAGTTCATC. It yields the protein CASSQDRASGYNEQFI.

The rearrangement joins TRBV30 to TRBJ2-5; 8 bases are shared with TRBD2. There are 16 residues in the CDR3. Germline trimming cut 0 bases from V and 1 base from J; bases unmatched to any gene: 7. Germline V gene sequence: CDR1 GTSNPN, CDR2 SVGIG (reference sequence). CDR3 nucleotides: TGTGCCTGGAGTGTTGGTAGCGGGGCGCTCCAAGAGACCCAGTACTTC. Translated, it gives CAWSVGSGALQETQYF.

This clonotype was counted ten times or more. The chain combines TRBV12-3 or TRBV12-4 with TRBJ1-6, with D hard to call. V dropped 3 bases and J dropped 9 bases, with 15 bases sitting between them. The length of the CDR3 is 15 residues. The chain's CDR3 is CASSLGNTYGSPLHF. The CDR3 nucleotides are TGTGCCAGCAGTTTGGGTAACACGTATGGTTCACCCCTCCACTTT.

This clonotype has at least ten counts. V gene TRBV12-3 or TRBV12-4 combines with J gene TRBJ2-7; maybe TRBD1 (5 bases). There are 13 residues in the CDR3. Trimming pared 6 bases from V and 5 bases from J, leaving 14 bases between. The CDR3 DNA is TGTGCCAGCAGATCAGGGTTTGGCCACGAGCAGTACTTC. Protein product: CASRSGFGHEQYF.

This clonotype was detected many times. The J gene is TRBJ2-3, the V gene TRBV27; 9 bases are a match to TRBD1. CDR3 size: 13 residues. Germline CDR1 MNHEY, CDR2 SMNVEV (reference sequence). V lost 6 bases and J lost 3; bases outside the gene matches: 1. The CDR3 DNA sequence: TGTGCCAGCAGGGACAGGGGAACAGATACGCAGTATTTT. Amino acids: CASRDRGTDTQYF.

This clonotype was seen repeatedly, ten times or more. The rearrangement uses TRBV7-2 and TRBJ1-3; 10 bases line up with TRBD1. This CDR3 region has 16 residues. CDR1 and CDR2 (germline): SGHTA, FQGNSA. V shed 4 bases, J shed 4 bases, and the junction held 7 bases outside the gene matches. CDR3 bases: TGTGCCAGCAGCTCAAAGGGACAGGGGATCGGAAACACCATATATTTT. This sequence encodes CASSSKGQGIGNTIYF.

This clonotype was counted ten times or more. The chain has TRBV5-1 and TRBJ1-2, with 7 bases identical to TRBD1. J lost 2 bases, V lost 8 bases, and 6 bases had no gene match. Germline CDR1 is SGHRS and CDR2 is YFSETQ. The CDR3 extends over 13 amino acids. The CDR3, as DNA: TGCGCCAGTCGGGACAGCACAAACTATGGCTACACCTTC. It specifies CASRDSTNYGYTF.

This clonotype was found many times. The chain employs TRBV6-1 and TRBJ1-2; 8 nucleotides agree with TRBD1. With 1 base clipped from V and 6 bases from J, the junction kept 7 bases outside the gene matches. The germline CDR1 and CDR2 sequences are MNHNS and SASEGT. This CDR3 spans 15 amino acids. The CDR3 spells CASSEVYRGMDGYTF. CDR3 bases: TGTGCCAGCAGTGAAGTCTACAGGGGGATGGATGGCTACACCTTC.

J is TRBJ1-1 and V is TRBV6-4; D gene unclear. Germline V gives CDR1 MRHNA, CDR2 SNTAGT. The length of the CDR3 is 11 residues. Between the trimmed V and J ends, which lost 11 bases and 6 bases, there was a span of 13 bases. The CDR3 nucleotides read TGTGCCGGCTTCAGGACCCCTGAAGCTTTCTTT. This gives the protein CAGFRTPEAFF.

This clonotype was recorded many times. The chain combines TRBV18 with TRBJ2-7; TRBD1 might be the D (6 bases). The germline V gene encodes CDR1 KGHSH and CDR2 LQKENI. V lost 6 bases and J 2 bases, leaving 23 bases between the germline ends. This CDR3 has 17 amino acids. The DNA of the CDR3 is TGTGCCAGCTCCCCGCCGCCCGGGACAAACTTTGCCTACGAGCAGTACTTC. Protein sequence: CASSPPPGTNFAYEQYF.

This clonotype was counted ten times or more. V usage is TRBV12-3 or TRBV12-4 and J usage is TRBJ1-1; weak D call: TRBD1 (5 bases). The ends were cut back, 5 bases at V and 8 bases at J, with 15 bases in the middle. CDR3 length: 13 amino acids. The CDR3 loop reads CASSPGEWGEAFF. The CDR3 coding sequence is TGTGCCAGCAGTCCTGGCGAGTGGGGGGAAGCTTTCTTT.

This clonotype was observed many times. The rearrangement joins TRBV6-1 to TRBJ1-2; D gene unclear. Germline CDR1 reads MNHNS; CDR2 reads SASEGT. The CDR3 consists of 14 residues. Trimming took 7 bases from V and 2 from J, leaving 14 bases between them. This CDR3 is CASNNPGRNYGYTF. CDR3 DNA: TGTGCCAGCAATAACCCAGGCAGGAACTATGGCTACACCTTC.

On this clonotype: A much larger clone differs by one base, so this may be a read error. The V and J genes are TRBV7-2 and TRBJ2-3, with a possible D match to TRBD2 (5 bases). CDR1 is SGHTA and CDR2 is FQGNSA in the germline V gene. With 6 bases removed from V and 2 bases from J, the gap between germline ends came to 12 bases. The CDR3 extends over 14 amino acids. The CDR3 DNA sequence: TGTGCCAGCAGTGAAGGACTGACCACAGATACGCAGTATTTT. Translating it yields CASSEGLTTDTQYF. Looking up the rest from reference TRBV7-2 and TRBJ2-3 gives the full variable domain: GAGVSQSPSNKVTEKGKDVELRCDPISGHTALYWYRQSLGQGLEFLIYFQGNSAPDKSGLPSDRFSAERTGGSVSTLTIQRTQQEDSAVYLCASSEGLTTDTQYFGPGTRLTVL.

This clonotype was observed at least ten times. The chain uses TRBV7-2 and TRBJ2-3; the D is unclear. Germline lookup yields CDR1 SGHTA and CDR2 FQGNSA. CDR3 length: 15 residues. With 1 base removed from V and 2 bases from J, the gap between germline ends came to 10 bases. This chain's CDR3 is CASSLVLASTDTQYF. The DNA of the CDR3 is TGTGCCAGCAGCTTAGTTCTCGCCTCCACAGATACGCAGTATTTT.

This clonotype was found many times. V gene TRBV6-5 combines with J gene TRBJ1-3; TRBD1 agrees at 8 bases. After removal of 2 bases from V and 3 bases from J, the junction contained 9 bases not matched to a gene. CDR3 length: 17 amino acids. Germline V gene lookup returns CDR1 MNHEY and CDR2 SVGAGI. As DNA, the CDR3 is TGTGCCAGCAGTTACGCCACCCACAGGGGGAGTGGAAACACCATATATTTT. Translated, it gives CASSYATHRGSGNTIYF.